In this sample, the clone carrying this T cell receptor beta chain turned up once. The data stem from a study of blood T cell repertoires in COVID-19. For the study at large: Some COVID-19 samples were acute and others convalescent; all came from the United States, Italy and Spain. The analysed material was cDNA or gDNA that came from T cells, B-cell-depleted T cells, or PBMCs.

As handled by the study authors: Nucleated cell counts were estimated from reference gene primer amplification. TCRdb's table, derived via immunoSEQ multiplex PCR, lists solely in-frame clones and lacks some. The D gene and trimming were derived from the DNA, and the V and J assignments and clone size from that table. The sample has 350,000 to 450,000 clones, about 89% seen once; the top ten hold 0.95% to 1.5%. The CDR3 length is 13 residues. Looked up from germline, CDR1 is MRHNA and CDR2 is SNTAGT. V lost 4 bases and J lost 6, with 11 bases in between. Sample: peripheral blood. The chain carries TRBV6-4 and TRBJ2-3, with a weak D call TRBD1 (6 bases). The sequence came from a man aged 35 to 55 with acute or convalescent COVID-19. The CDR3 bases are TGTGCCAGCAGTGTATCGCAGGGGGATACGCAGTATTTT. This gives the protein CASSVSQGDTQYF.